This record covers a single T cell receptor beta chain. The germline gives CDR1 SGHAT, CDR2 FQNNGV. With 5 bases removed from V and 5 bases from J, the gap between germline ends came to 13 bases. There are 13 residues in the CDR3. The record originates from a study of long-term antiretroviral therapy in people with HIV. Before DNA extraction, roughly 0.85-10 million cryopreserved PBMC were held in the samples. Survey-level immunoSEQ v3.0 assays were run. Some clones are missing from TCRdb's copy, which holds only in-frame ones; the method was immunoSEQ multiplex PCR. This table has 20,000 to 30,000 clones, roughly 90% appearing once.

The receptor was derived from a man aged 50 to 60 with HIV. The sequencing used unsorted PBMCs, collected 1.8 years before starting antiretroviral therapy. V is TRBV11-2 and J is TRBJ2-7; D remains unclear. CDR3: CASSPLRPHEQYF. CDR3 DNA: TGTGCCAGCAGCCCCCTCCGGCCTCACGAGCAGTACTTC.